This T cell receptor beta chain originates from a study of shared clonotypes between healthy human individuals. Some clones are missing from TCRdb's copy, which holds only in-frame ones; the method was immunoSEQ multiplex PCR. The sample has millions of clones, less than 95% seen once. The germline V and J ends were trimmed by 5 bases and 2 bases, with 8 bases remaining between them. This CDR3 region has 13 residues. The germline gives CDR1 LNHDA, CDR2 SQIVND (reference sequence). Naive CD8 cells were CD45RO-negative, positively selected for CCR7, excluding terminally differentiated effector memory CD45RA+ cells.

Material for sequencing was naive CD8+ T cells sorted from blood. The TCR comes from a man aged 18-30 years in good health. The chain is built from TRBV19 and TRBJ2-3; D not resolved. CDR3 sequence: CASSPIYTDTQYF. The CDR3 DNA follows: TGTGCCAGTAGTCCGATTTACACAGATACGCAGTATTTT.